The 21 T cell receptor beta chains below come from one sample, sequenced in a study of blood T cell repertoires in COVID-19 (dated by TCRdb to between 2020 and 2021). Libraries were prepared through the immunoSEQ multiplex PCR assay. TCRdb stores this immuneACCESS table with in-frame sequences only. Part of the clones is absent; in the studies checked, under half of the shortfall reflects unresolved V genes, and no reason is known for the rest. The sample data list about 310,000 clones, and roughly nine tenths of these were observed just once. The ten largest clones represent approximately 2.4% of the sample. The sequenced sample was peripheral blood. The receptors shown here come from a man between 18 and 35 years old with active or convalescent COVID-19.

The chain uses TRBV9 and TRBJ1-5; D is ambiguous. There are 14 residues in the CDR3. CDR1 is SGDLS and CDR2 is YYNGEE in the germline V gene. V was shortened by 0 bases and J by 6 bases, with 10 bases between the two germline ends. For the CDR3, the DNA is TGTGCCAGCAGCGTAGAGGGAGTAGGTCAGCCCCAGCATTTT. As protein: CASSVEGVGQPQHF.

J is TRBJ2-7 and V is TRBV5-4, with 8 bases identical to TRBD1. The CDR3 spans 14 residues. Germline loops: CDR1 SGHNT, CDR2 YYREEE (reference sequence). The junction had 8 bases not matched to a gene; V was cut back by 4 bases and J by 5 bases. CDR3 sequence reads: CASSKDRGPHEQYF. The CDR3 DNA follows: TGTGCCAGCAGCAAAGACAGGGGTCCCCACGAGCAGTACTTC.

This chain connects TRBV29-1 to TRBJ1-1; D remains unclear. There are 13 residues in the CDR3. The V gene lost 4 bases and the J gene lost 0 bases, with 9 bases spanning the gap. Per the germline V gene, CDR1 is SQVTM and CDR2 is ANQGSEA. The CDR3 is CSVAMKMNTEAFF. CDR3 DNA sequence: TGCAGCGTTGCTATGAAAATGAACACTGAAGCTTTCTTT.

J is TRBJ1-2 and V is TRBV5-1, with D perhaps TRBD1 (5 bases). With 1 base removed from V and 4 bases from J, the gap between germline ends came to 11 bases. Looked up from germline, CDR1 is SGHRS and CDR2 is YFSETQ. The CDR3 covers 14 residues. CDR3 loop: CASSLTDSPYGYTF. The DNA of the CDR3 is TGCGCCAGCAGCTTGACCGACAGCCCCTATGGCTACACCTTC.

The rearrangement uses TRBV28 and TRBJ1-1; weak D call: TRBD1 (5 bases). Germline V CDR1 and CDR2: MDHEN, SYDVKM. V dropped 5 bases and J dropped 5 bases, with 9 bases sitting between them. The CDR3 is made up of 12 amino acids. The CDR3 nucleotides are TGTGCCAGCAGTGTACAGGTAACTGAAGCTTTCTTT. This encodes CASSVQVTEAFF.

The rearrangement links TRBV21-1 to TRBJ1-3. TRBV21-1 is flagged as a pseudogene. The CDR3 length is 19 residues. CDR3 protein: CASSKRSKNWRARGNTIYF. The CDR3 DNA is TGTGCCAGCAGCAAGAGGTCTAAGAATTGGAGAGCCCGGGGAAACACCATATATTTT.

The chain is built from TRBV9 and TRBJ1-1; a possible D gene is TRBD1 (5 bases). Germline values: CDR1 SGDLS, CDR2 YYNGEE. The CDR3 has 15 amino acids. V lost 4 bases and J 1 base, leaving 14 bases between the germline ends. CDR3 residues: CASSWGRNSNTEAFF. In DNA form, the CDR3 reads TGTGCCAGCAGCTGGGGCAGAAATTCGAACACTGAAGCTTTCTTT.

The rearrangement links TRBV9 to TRBJ1-3, with 7 bases fitting TRBD1. This CDR3 region has 16 residues. Germline lookup yields CDR1 SGDLS and CDR2 YYNGEE. The V gene end was trimmed by 3 bases and the J gene end by 0 bases; junction bases not matched to a gene: 6. The CDR3: CASSAGGLHSGNTIYF. For the CDR3, the DNA is TGTGCCAGCAGCGCAGGGGGGCTGCACTCTGGAAACACCATATATTTT. The full variable domain, in which reference TRBV9 and TRBJ1-3 provide the parts outside the CDR3, is DSGVTQTPKHLITATGQRVTLRCSPRSGDLSVYWYQQSLDQGLQFLIQYYNGEERAKGNILERFSAQQFPDLHSELNLSSLELGDSALYFCASSAGGLHSGNTIYFGEGSWLTVV.

Note on this clone: The same CDR3 arises from other DNA sequences in this sample as well. J is TRBJ1-2 and V is TRBV5-1; D not resolved. Germline V gene lookup returns CDR1 SGHRS and CDR2 YFSETQ. CDR3 size: 13 residues. V lost 0 bases and J lost 0, with 3 bases in between. This chain's CDR3 is CASSLDSNYGYTF. The CDR3 nucleotides are TGCGCCAGCAGCTTGGACTCTAACTATGGCTACACCTTC. The entire variable domain, with the rest obtained from reference TRBV5-1 and TRBJ1-2, is as follows: KAGVTQTPRYLIKTRGQQVTLSCSPISGHRSVSWYQQTPGQGLQFLFEYFSETQRNKGNFPGRFSGRQFSNSRSEMNVSTLELGDSALYLCASSLDSNYGYTFGSGTRLTVV.

This clone appeared a single time. The CDR3 DNA reads as TGCGCCAGCAGCCCCTCCCCAAGAGCCTCCACTGAAGCTTTCTTT. Amino acid sequence: CASSPSPRASTEAFF. The J gene is TRBJ1-1, the V gene TRBV4-1; unclear D gene. Germline lookup yields CDR1 MGHRA and CDR2 YSYEKL. This CDR3 region has 15 residues. V gave up 4 bases and J gave up 4 bases, with 16 bases separating them.

This clone came up once. The chain is built from TRBV4-1 and TRBJ2-5, with 7 positions matching TRBD1. The junction had 7 bases not matched to a gene; V was cut back by 1 base and J by 2 bases. Germline CDR1 reads MGHRA; CDR2 reads YSYEKL. This CDR3 spans 16 amino acids. The DNA for the CDR3 is TGCGCCAGCAGCCAAGCCCCCGGGACAGCTCAAGAGACCCAGTACTTC. Amino acid sequence: CASSQAPGTAQETQYF.

The genes are TRBV5-1 and TRBJ2-1, with D perhaps matching TRBD1 (5 bases). V lost 0 bases, J lost 3 bases, and 10 bases lay in between. CDR3 size: 15 residues. In germline, CDR1 is SGHRS, CDR2 YFSETQ. In DNA, the CDR3 is TGCGCCAGCAGCTTGGCTGTGGGGCACTACAATGAGCAGTTCTTC. This translates into CASSLAVGHYNEQFF. Full variable domain (rest looked up from reference TRBV5-1 and TRBJ2-1): KAGVTQTPRYLIKTRGQQVTLSCSPISGHRSVSWYQQTPGQGLQFLFEYFSETQRNKGNFPGRFSGRQFSNSRSEMNVSTLELGDSALYLCASSLAVGHYNEQFFGPGTRLTVL.

This clone was seen a handful of times. The junction departs from germline at one end; a sequencing error may be responsible. The chain recombines TRBV24-1 with TRBJ2-2, with D possibly matching TRBD2 (5 bases). This CDR3 region has 14 residues. Germline V gene sequence: CDR1 KGHDR, CDR2 SFDVKD. The CDR3 spells CATSDIRKHRGAVF. CDR3 bases: TGTGCCACCAGTGACATTAGGAAACACCGGGGAGCTGTTTTT.

This chain connects TRBV4-1 to TRBJ1-2; 8 nucleotides agree with TRBD1. Germline V gene data show CDR1 as MGHRA and CDR2 as YSYEKL. The CDR3 is 18 amino acids. V was clipped by 0 bases and J by 8 bases; unmatched bases: 17. The CDR3 DNA reads TGCGCCAGCAGCCAAGATGTCGTAAAAACAGGGGGTGTTTTGGGCTACACCTTC. Its protein is CASSQDVVKTGGVLGYTF.

The count of this clone is one. This chain links TRBV18 with TRBJ1-1; D remains ambiguous. V lost 6 bases and J 4 bases, leaving 12 bases between the germline ends. CDR1 KGHSH and CDR2 LQKENI come from the germline V gene. This CDR3 region has 13 residues. Here the CDR3 reads CASSTGRGTEAFF. The CDR3 nucleotides are TGTGCCAGCTCTACGGGGAGAGGCACTGAAGCTTTCTTT.

V is TRBV28 and J is TRBJ2-7; 7 bases line up with TRBD1. The germline V gene has CDR1 MDHEN and CDR2 SYDVKM. J was trimmed by 6 bases and V by 7 bases; bases with no gene match: 12. The CDR3 is 14 amino acids. DNA for the CDR3: TGTGCCAGCACCTTCTGGACAGGAAGGTTCGAGCAGTACTTC. Translation: CASTFWTGRFEQYF.

This clone was detected only once. V is TRBV20-1 and J is TRBJ2-2, with 9 bases that match TRBD1. V lost 3 bases, J lost 5 bases, and 4 bases stayed unmatched. CDR3 length: 14 residues. Germline CDR1 DFQATT, CDR2 SNEGSKA (reference sequence). CDR3 in amino acids: CSASVDRGTGELFF. The CDR3 region has the DNA TGCAGTGCTAGTGTGGACAGGGGAACCGGGGAGCTGTTTTTT.

The table lists this clone with a count of one. The chain is built from TRBV2 and TRBJ1-5, with 7 bases lining up with TRBD1. The CDR3 contains 16 residues. Germline CDR1 SNHLY, CDR2 FYNNEI. V lost 0 bases to trimming and J lost 2 bases; unmatched junction nucleotides: 4. This chain's CDR3 is CASSEAQTGRNQPQHF. CDR3 DNA sequence: TGTGCCAGCAGTGAAGCGCAGACAGGGCGCAATCAGCCCCAGCATTTT.

V and J are TRBV5-1 and TRBJ2-2, with 9 bases identical to TRBD2. The V gene end was trimmed by 2 bases and the J gene end by 0 bases; junction bases not matched to a gene: 5. CDR1 and CDR2 (germline): SGHRS, YFSETQ. The length of the CDR3 is 17 residues. The CDR3 DNA sequence: TGCGCCAGCAGCTTAAATAGACTAGCGGCGAACACCGGGGAGCTGTTTTTT. Translating gives CASSLNRLAANTGELFF.

This sequence joins TRBV27 and TRBJ2-3; 10 bases line up with TRBD2. V was clipped by 8 bases and J by 4 bases; unmatched bases: 15. Germline V gene data show CDR1 as MNHEY and CDR2 as SMNVEV (reference sequence). This CDR3 is 17 amino acids long. The CDR3 region has the DNA TGTGCCAGCCGGTGGGCTAGCGGGGGCGCAAGGGCAGATACGCAGTATTTT. This codes for CASRWASGGARADTQYF.

The chain combines TRBV6-1 with TRBJ2-1, with TRBD2 matching 12 bases. V trimming: 1 base; J trimming: 10 bases; junction bases outside the gene matches: 5. The CDR3 spans 15 residues. Germline V gene lookup returns CDR1 MNHNS and CDR2 SASEGT. CDR3 protein: CASSEELLAGGEQFF. Here the CDR3 DNA reads TGTGCCAGCAGTGAAGAATTACTAGCGGGAGGCGAGCAGTTCTTC.